The entry below describes one T cell receptor (beta chain). Its cognate antigen has yet to be identified. No quality values exist for individual bases; no much larger clone is one base distant. From cysteine to phenylalanine, the CDR3 is 14 amino acids long. The entry retains the CDR3 DNA only, 42 bases that are in frame from base 1. This record belongs to a study of Siglec-9 on CD8 T cells in melanoma (dated by TCRdb to about 2019). Concerning the study at large: Siglec-9 expression on CD8+ T cells and the role of Siglec-9 in regulating T cells in the melanoma tumor microenvironment were investigated in the study.

The library was generated by the immunoSEQ multiplex PCR assay. The table was pulled from immuneACCESS by TCRdb, which kept in-frame rearrangements only. Such tables lose some clones; where checked, under half of the loss comes from unresolved V genes, and the rest has no known cause. This sample comprises about 30,000 clones, about 80% of them detected only once. The biggest ten clones account for roughly 6% of the sample. The paper as a whole reports these results and caveats: Siglec-9 was reported to mark and regulate an effector memory CD8+ T-cell subset that appeared to accumulate within melanoma tumors.

This clonotype was obtained from a human donor in good health. Material for sequencing was Siglec-9- CD8+ T cells sorted from blood. The cell subset or site tag for this specimen amounts to: CD8 T cells lacking Siglec-9. The rearranged chain carries TRBV21-1 and TRBJ1-1. TRBV21-1 is classified as a pseudogene. The nucleotide sequence reads TGTGCCAGCAGCGCCTCCAGAAGCCCGGTTGAAGCTTTCTTT. Protein translation: CASSASRSPVEAFF.